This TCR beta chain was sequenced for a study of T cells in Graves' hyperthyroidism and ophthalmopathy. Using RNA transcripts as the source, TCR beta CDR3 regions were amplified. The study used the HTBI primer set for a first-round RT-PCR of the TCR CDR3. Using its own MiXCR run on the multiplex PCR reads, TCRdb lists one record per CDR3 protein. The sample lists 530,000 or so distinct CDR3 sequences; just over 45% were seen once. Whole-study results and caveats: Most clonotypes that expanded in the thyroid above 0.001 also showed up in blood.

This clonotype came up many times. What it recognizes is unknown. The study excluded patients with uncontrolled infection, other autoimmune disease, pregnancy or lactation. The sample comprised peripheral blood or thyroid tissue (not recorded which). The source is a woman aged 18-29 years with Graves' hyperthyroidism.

For the CDR3, the DNA is TGTGCCAGCGGGAGGTGGGGAAAGGAGAACACTGAAGCTTTCTTT. Amino acids: CASGRWGKENTEAFF. J is TRBJ1-1 and V is TRBV6-2 or TRBV6-3; D is ambiguous. V was pared by 8 bases and J by 1 base, with 17 bases between. From germline, CDR1 is MNHEY and CDR2 SVGEGT. This CDR3 contains 15 residues.